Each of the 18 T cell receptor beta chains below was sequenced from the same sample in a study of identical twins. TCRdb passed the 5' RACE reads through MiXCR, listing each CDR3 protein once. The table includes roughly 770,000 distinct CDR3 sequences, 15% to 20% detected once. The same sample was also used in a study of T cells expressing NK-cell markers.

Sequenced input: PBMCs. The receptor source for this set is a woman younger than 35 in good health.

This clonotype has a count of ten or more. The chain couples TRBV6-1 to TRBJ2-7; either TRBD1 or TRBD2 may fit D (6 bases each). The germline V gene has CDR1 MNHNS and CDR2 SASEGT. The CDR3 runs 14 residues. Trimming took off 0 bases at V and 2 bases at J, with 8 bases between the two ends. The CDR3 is CASSEAGGPYEQYF. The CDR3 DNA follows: TGTGCCAGCAGTGAAGCCGGGGGCCCCTACGAGCAGTACTTC.

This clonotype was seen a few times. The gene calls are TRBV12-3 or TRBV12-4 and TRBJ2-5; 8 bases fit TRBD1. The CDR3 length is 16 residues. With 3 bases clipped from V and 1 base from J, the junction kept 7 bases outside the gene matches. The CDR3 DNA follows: TGTGCCAGCAGTTTCCGGCAGGGGGCTGGCCAAGAGACCCAGTACTTC. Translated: CASSFRQGAGQETQYF.

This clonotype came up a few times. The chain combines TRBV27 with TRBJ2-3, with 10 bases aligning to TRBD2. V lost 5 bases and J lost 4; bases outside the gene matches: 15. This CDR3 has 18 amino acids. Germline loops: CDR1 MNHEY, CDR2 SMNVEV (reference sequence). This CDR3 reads CASSPTPPLAGSPDTQYF. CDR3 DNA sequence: TGTGCCAGCAGTCCGACCCCTCCACTAGCGGGGAGCCCAGATACGCAGTATTTT.

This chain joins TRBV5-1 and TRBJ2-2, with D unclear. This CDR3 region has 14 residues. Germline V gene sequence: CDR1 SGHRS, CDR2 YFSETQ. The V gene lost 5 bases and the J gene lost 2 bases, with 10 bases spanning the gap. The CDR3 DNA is TGCGCCAGCAGAGCTTACCACAACACCGGGGAGCTGTTTTTT. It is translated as CASRAYHNTGELFF.

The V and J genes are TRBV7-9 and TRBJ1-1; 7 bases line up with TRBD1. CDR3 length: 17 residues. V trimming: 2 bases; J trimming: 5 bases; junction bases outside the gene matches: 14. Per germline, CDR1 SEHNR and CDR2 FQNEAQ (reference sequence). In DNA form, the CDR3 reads TGTGCCAGCAGCTTACCCTTGAGGAGGGGGCTAGAGACTGAAGCTTTCTTT. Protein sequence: CASSLPLRRGLETEAFF.

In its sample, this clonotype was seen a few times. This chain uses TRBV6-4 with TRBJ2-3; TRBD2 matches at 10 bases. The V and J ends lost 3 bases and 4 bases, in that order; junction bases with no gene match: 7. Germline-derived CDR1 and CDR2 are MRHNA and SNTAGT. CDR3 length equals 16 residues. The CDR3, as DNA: TGTGCCAGCAGTGATCAGCGGGGGGGCTCCGCAGATACGCAGTATTTT. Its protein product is CASSDQRGGSADTQYF.

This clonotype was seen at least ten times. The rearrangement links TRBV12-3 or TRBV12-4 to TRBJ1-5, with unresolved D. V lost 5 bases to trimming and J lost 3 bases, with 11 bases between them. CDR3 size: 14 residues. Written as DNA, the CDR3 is TGTGCCAGCAGTCTGGGGTTCTCCAATCAGCCCCAGCATTTT. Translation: CASSLGFSNQPQHF.

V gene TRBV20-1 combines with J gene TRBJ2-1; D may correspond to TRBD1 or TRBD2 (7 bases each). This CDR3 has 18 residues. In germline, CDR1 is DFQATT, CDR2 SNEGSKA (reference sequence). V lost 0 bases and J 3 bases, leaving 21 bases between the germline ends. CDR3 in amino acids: CSARDQTGASGLYNEQFF. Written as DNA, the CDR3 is TGCAGTGCTAGAGACCAAACAGGGGCTAGCGGCCTCTACAATGAGCAGTTCTTC.

CDR3 amino acids: CASGSTRDYGYTF. The CDR3 DNA reads as TGTGCCAGCGGTTCTACTCGGGACTATGGCTACACCTTC. V usage is TRBV9 and J usage is TRBJ1-2, with D unresolved. The V and J ends lost 7 bases and 3 bases respectively, with 13 bases between them. The CDR3 has 13 amino acids. Germline CDR1 reads SGDLS; CDR2 reads YYNGEE. Looking up the rest from reference TRBV9 and TRBJ1-2 gives the full variable domain: DSGVTQTPKHLITATGQRVTLRCSPRSGDLSVYWYQQSLDQGLQFLIQYYNGEERAKGNILERFSAQQFPDLHSELNLSSLELGDSALYFCASGSTRDYGYTFGSGTRLTVV.

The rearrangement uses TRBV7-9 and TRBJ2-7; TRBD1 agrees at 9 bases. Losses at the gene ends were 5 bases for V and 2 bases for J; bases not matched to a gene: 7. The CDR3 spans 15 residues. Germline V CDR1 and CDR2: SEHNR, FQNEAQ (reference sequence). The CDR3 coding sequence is TGTGCCAGCAGCGTACCGGGACAGGGTCCCTACGAGCAGTACTTC. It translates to CASSVPGQGPYEQYF. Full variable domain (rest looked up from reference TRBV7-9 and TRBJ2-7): DTGVSQNPRHKITKRGQNVTFRCDPISEHNRLYWYRQTLGQGPEFLTYFQNEAQLEKSRLLSDRFSAERPKGSFSTLEIQRTEQGDSAMYLCASSVPGQGPYEQYFGPGTRLTVT.

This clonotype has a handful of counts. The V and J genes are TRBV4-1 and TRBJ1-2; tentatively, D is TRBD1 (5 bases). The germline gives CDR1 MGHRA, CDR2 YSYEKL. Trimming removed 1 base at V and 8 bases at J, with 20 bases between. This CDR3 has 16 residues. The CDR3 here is CASSQVGSDKSMGYTF. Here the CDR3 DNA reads TGCGCCAGCAGCCAAGTTGGTTCGGACAAGTCTATGGGCTACACCTTC.

In DNA, the CDR3 is TGTGCCAGCTCACACACTAGCGGAGCGTTCTACGAGCAGTACTTC. It specifies CASSHTSGAFYEQYF. The chain uses TRBV18 and TRBJ2-7, with TRBD2 matching 8 bases. The CDR3 extends over 15 amino acids. The J segment lost 3 bases and the V segment lost 4 bases, leaving 8 bases of the junction unmatched. Germline lookup yields CDR1 KGHSH and CDR2 LQKENI.

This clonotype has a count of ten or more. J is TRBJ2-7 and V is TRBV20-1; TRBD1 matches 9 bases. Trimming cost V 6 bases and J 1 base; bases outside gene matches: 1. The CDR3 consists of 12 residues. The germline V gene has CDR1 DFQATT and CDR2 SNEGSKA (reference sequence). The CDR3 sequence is CSAGTGSYEQYF. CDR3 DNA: TGCAGTGCGGGGACAGGGTCCTACGAGCAGTACTTC.

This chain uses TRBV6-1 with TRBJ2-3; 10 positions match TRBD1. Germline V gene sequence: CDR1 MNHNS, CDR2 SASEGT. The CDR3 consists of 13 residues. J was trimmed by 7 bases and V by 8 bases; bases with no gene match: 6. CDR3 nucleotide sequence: TGTGCCAGCGGGACAGGGGTTGGTAATACGCAGTATTTT. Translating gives CASGTGVGNTQYF.

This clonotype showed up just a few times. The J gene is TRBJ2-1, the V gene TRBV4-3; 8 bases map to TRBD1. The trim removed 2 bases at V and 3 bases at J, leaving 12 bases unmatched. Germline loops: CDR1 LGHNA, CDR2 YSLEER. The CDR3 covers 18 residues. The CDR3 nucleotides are TGCGCCAGCAGCCAACTCTTAGGACAGGGCAGCAGCTACAATGAGCAGTTCTTC. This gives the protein CASSQLLGQGSSYNEQFF.

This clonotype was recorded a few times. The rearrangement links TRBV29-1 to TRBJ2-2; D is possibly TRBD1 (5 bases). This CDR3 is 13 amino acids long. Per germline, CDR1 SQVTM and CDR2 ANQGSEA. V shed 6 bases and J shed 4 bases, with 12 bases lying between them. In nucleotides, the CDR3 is TGCAGCGTCCCCGACAGTTCCACCGGGGAGCTGTTTTTT. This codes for CSVPDSSTGELFF.

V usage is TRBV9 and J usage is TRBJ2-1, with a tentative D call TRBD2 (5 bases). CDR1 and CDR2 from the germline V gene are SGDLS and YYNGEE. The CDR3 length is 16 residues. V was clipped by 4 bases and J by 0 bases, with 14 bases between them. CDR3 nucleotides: TGTGCCAGCAGCCTACCACCAGCGGCCTCCTACAATGAGCAGTTCTTC. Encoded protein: CASSLPPAASYNEQFF.

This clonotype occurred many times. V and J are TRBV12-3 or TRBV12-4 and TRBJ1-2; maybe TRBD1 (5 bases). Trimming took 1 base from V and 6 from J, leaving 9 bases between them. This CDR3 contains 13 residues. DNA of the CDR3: TGTGCCAGCAGTTTAGGCCAGGGCAATGGCTACACCTTC. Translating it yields CASSLGQGNGYTF.